This is a list of T cell receptor beta chains from one sample in a study of CD8+ T cells in alopecia areata. The assay was immunoSEQ multiplex PCR, and TCRdb's table has in-frame clones only and misses some. Of 60,000 to 85,000 clones listed, roughly 28% were seen once; the top ten hold about 15%. This material consisted of CD8+ T cells sorted from blood, taken at week 4, from a patient treated with tofacitinib. All receptors come from a human donor with alopecia areata. Both conserved end residues are trimmed from each CDR3. A row's size may be missing; if present it is once, few, many or a size class.

j_call	clone_size	v_call	cdr3_aa
TRBJ2-1	-	TRBV28	ASSLPARAGNEQF
TRBJ2-2	-	TRBV25-1	ASSEHISSNTGELF
TRBJ2-1	-	TRBV29-1	SVEASFNEQF
TRBJ2-1	-	TRBV6-4	ASSDSIQGLNEQF
TRBJ2-5	-	TRBV4-1	ASSQDRGGVETQY
TRBJ2-1	-	TRBV29-1	SVGAAVSSYNEQF
TRBJ1-1	-	TRBV29-1	SVIQGAEAF
TRBJ2-7	-	TRBV29-1	SVSSGYEQY
TRBJ2-1	-	TRBV7-2	ASSLGGGYNEQF
TRBJ2-1	few	TRBV29-1	SVASLRDQGMNEQF
TRBJ2-3	-	TRBV7-9	ASSSRGPGQGAHTQY
TRBJ1-2	-	TRBV29-1	SVFDGNYGYT
TRBJ1-1	-	TRBV4-1	ASSQEGWTEAF
TRBJ2-7	few	TRBV7-9	ASSLARTGGGEQY
TRBJ2-3	few	TRBV6-5	ASKRLAGGTDTQY
TRBJ2-5	-	TRBV28	ASSPGPQETQY
TRBJ2-2	-	TRBV15	ATSREGQGAGELF
TRBJ1-2	few	TRBV5-1	ASSGGSPNYGYT
TRBJ2-7	few	TRBV2	ASSGDRDYEQY
TRBJ1-5	-	TRBV9	ASSVDDWGNQPQH